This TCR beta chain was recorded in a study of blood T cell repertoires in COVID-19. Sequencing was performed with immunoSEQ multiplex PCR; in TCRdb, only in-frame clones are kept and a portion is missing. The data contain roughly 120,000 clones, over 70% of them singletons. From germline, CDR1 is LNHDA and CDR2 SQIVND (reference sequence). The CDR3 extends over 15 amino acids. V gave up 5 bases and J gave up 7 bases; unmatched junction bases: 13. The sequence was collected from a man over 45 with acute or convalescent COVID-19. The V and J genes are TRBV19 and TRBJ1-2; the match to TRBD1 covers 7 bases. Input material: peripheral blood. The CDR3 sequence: CASSDRVLPSSGYTF. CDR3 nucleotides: TGTGCCAGTAGTGACAGGGTACTTCCTTCTAGTGGCTACACCTTC.